This entry lists 29 T cell receptor beta chains sequenced from one sample in a study of T cell repertoires in cytomegalovirus infection. Using its own MiXCR run on the reads, TCRdb lists one record per CDR3 protein. The sample shows 400,000 or so distinct CDR3 sequences, 15% to 20% of them seen only once. Sequenced material: PBMCs. The receptors shown here come from a human donor in good health (CMV status not recorded). Some clones in this sample may be carry-over from other donors' samples.

This clonotype was observed at least ten times. The chain links TRBV7-6 to TRBJ2-7; D gene ambiguous. Germline V CDR1 and CDR2: SGHVS, FNYEAQ. The V end was cut by 1 base, the J end by 7 bases, with 11 bases between. The CDR3 extends over 13 amino acids. The CDR3, as DNA: TGTGCCAGCAGCTTAGATCAGACTCGTGAGCAGTACTTC. Translating it yields CASSLDQTREQYF.

The sample holds many counts of this clonotype. The gene calls are TRBV24-1 and TRBJ1-6; TRBD1 agrees at 8 bases. This CDR3 has 13 residues. The ends lost 10 bases at V and 6 bases at J; junction bases unmatched: 4. Per the germline V gene, CDR1 is KGHDR and CDR2 is SFDVKD. The CDR3, as DNA: TGTGCCACGCAGGGACAGGCTAATTCACCCCTCCACTTT. Protein product: CATQGQANSPLHF.

This clonotype was seen many times. CDR3: CASSYSARGSPLHF. The CDR3, as DNA: TGTGCCAGCAGTTACTCGGCCAGAGGCTCACCCCTCCACTTT. V usage is TRBV6-6 and J usage is TRBJ1-6, with unresolved D. V was cut by 0 bases and J by 10 bases, with 10 bases left in between. Germline-derived CDR1 and CDR2 are MNHNY and SVGAGI (reference sequence). CDR3 length equals 14 residues.

In its sample, this clonotype was seen many times. The rearrangement joins TRBV7-6 to TRBJ1-4; the D gene is possibly TRBD1 (6 bases). The CDR3 is 14 residues long. Germline V gives CDR1 SGHVS, CDR2 FNYEAQ. V was pared by 2 bases and J by 6 bases, with 10 bases between. The CDR3 bases are TGTGCCAGCAGCTTAAGGGGGGATCATGAAAAACTGTTTTTT. It codes for CASSLRGDHEKLFF. The complete variable domain, with remaining parts taken from reference TRBV7-6 and TRBJ1-4, reads GAGVSQSPRYKVTKRGQDVALRCDPISGHVSLYWYRQALGQGPEFLTYFNYEAQQDKSGLPNDRFSAERPEGSISTLTIQRTEQRDSAMYRCASSLRGDHEKLFFGSGTQLSVL.

The chain combines TRBV5-6 with TRBJ1-2, with a possible D match to TRBD1 (6 bases). The CDR3 has 17 amino acids. V lost 2 bases to trimming and J lost 8 bases, with 25 bases between them. Germline-derived CDR1 and CDR2 are SGHDT and YYEEEE. This chain's CDR3 is CASSFPPTIGQLGGYTF. CDR3 nucleotides: TGTGCCAGCAGCTTCCCCCCGACCATCGGACAGCTGGGAGGCTACACCTTC.

This clonotype was seen a few times. The V gene is TRBV10-3, the J gene TRBJ2-1; 11 nucleotides agree with TRBD2. The CDR3 runs 15 residues. Germline V CDR1 and CDR2: ENHRY, SYGVKD. The J segment lost 8 bases and the V segment lost 4 bases, leaving 7 bases of the junction unmatched. Written as DNA, the CDR3 is TGTGCCATCAGTGGAACTAGCGGGAGTAACCATGAGCAGTTCTTC. Protein product: CAISGTSGSNHEQFF.

This clonotype was detected many times. The chain joins TRBV7-2 to TRBJ2-1; 10 nucleotides line up with TRBD2. In germline, CDR1 is SGHTA, CDR2 FQGNSA. The V gene end was trimmed by 2 bases and the J gene end by 5 bases; junction bases not matched to a gene: 12. The CDR3 covers 18 residues. As DNA, the CDR3 is TGTGCCAGCAGCTTAAGAGGAGGAGCGGGGGGGGCCAACAATGAGCAGTTCTTC. It translates to CASSLRGGAGGANNEQFF.

This clonotype was observed a handful of times. This chain links TRBV11-2 with TRBJ2-2; 11 bases line up with TRBD2. The CDR3 is 22 amino acids. Germline V CDR1 and CDR2: SGHAT, FQNNGV. J was trimmed by 3 bases and V by 5 bases; bases with no gene match: 23. The CDR3 nucleotides read TGTGCCAGCAGCCAAGGGTCCAAAACTAGCGGGAGAGCACGGCGGGACACCGGGGAGCTGTTTTTT. This codes for CASSQGSKTSGRARRDTGELFF.

This clonotype was seen at least ten times. This chain links TRBV7-2 with TRBJ2-3, with TRBD1 identical over 7 bases. The CDR3 has 18 amino acids. V was pared by 5 bases and J by 1 base, with 15 bases of the junction left unmatched. Germline V gene sequence: CDR1 SGHTA, CDR2 FQGNSA. CDR3 loop: CASSPRQGWIGGTDTQYF. CDR3 DNA sequence: TGTGCCAGCAGCCCACGACAGGGATGGATAGGAGGCACAGATACGCAGTATTTT.

This clonotype has ten or more counts. The chain combines TRBV7-8 with TRBJ1-2; a possible D gene is TRBD1 (6 bases). This CDR3 spans 14 amino acids. The ends were cut back, 1 base at V and 3 bases at J, with 9 bases in the middle. CDR1 and CDR2 (germline): SGHVS, FQNEAQ. CDR3 DNA sequence: TGTGCCAGCAGCTTAGGGGCAGGGGACTATGGCTACACCTTC. This translates into CASSLGAGDYGYTF.

This clonotype has a count of ten or more. V and J are TRBV10-3 and TRBJ2-1; 11 nucleotides agree with TRBD2. Per germline, CDR1 ENHRY and CDR2 SYGVKD. V was clipped by 3 bases and J by 3 bases; unmatched bases: 13. The CDR3 totals 19 residues. The CDR3 reads CAISEASGRPPKNYNEQFF. The CDR3 DNA reads TGTGCCATCAGTGAAGCTAGCGGGAGGCCCCCAAAAAACTACAATGAGCAGTTCTTC.

Points on this clonotype: A much more abundant neighbour one base away suggests this may be a read error. This rearrangement joins TRBV10-3 to TRBJ2-5; the D is unclear. The V gene lost 6 bases and the J gene lost 2 bases, with 4 bases spanning the gap. The CDR3 contains 11 residues. Germline CDR1 and CDR2: ENHRY and SYGVKD. The CDR3 here is CAIREQETQYF. The CDR3 nucleotides are TGTGCCATCAGGGAACAAGAGACCCAGTACTTC.

This chain joins TRBV7-2 and TRBJ2-5, with D perhaps matching TRBD2 (6 bases). Trimming pared 1 base from V and 7 bases from J, leaving 10 bases between. Germline V gene sequence: CDR1 SGHTA, CDR2 FQGNSA. This CDR3 region has 13 residues. For the CDR3, the DNA is TGTGCCAGCAGCTTAGTTCTGGGGGGGACCCAGTACTTC. Translation: CASSLVLGGTQYF.

V usage is TRBV4-3 and J usage is TRBJ2-1, with 10 bases lining up with TRBD2. Germline assignment: CDR1 LGHNA and CDR2 YSLEER. V lost 0 bases, J lost 10 bases, and 3 bases stayed unmatched. CDR3 length: 14 residues. The CDR3 DNA sequence: TGCGCCAGCAGCCAAGAGAGGACTAGCGGAGAGCAGTTCTTC. Translated: CASSQERTSGEQFF.

With regard to this clonotype: No conserved phenylalanine or tryptophan is present at the end of the CDR3, so a read error is the likely explanation. This chain links TRBV12-3 or TRBV12-4 with TRBJ2-3; 7 bases match TRBD2. V was clipped by 3 bases and J by 2 bases; unmatched bases: 8. The CDR3 runs to 16 residues. For the CDR3, the DNA is TGTGCCAGCAGTTTTAGCGGGTTGGGGGACACAGATACGCAGTATTCT. Translated, it gives CASSFSGLGDTDTQYS.

This clonotype was found many times. CDR3: CASSQDGQGRNQPQHF. DNA of the CDR3: TGCGCCAGCAGCCAAGATGGACAGGGGCGCAATCAGCCCCAGCATTTT. The chain is built from TRBV4-3 and TRBJ1-5, with 9 bases fitting TRBD1. After removal of 0 bases from V and 2 bases from J, the junction contained 2 bases not matched to a gene. Germline CDR1 and CDR2: LGHNA and YSLEER. The CDR3 runs to 16 residues.

This clonotype has at least ten counts. V usage is TRBV28 and J usage is TRBJ2-3; D is perhaps TRBD2 (6 bases). The CDR3 covers 19 residues. Looked up from germline, CDR1 is MDHEN and CDR2 is SYDVKM. V lost 3 bases, J lost 0 bases, and 22 bases lay in between. CDR3 nucleotide sequence: TGTGCCAGCAGTTTTTATCTCGGGAGTGTAGGTGCTAGCACAGATACGCAGTATTTT. Residues: CASSFYLGSVGASTDTQYF.

The gene calls are TRBV19 and TRBJ1-2; 10 bases align to TRBD1. V shed 9 bases and J 8 bases; nucleotides not matched to a gene: 15. In germline, CDR1 is LNHDA, CDR2 SQIVND (reference sequence). The CDR3 length is 15 residues. The CDR3 reads CASSFSAGTGAGYTF. The CDR3 nucleotides are TGTGCCAGCAGTTTTTCCGCCGGGACAGGGGCCGGCTACACCTTC.

This clonotype was counted between two and nine times. The chain has TRBV6-6 and TRBJ1-1, with D possibly TRBD1 on 5 matching bases. CDR1 and CDR2 from the germline V gene are MNHNY and SVGAGI (reference sequence). V was cut by 8 bases and J by 5 bases, with 18 bases left in between. This CDR3 comprises 14 residues. CDR3 residues: CASGLTGLTTEAFF. The DNA for the CDR3 is TGTGCCAGCGGGTTGACGGGACTAACTACTGAAGCTTTCTTT.

This clonotype has more than one count but fewer than ten. The chain employs TRBV7-2 and TRBJ1-1; 8 nucleotides agree with TRBD1. The CDR3 contains 16 residues. Losses at the gene ends were 1 base for V and 1 base for J; bases not matched to a gene: 5. CDR1 is SGHTA, CDR2 FQGNSA, per germline. The CDR3: CASSLVGRGQNTEAFF. The CDR3, as DNA: TGTGCCAGCAGCTTAGTAGGCAGGGGGCAGAACACTGAAGCTTTCTTT.

CDR3 nucleotide sequence: TGTGCCAGCAGTTACTCAGCAGGGGGGAACAATGAGCAGTTCTTC. Amino acid sequence: CASSYSAGGNNEQFF. The gene calls are TRBV6-2 or TRBV6-3 and TRBJ2-1, with D perhaps TRBD1 (7 bases). The CDR3 consists of 15 residues. The germline V gene has CDR1 MNHEY and CDR2 SVGEGT. V shed 0 bases and J shed 5 bases, with 11 bases lying between them.

V is TRBV4-1 and J is TRBJ1-1, with D unclear. The CDR3 is 14 residues long. The V end was cut by 6 bases, the J end by 0 bases, with 11 bases between. Germline CDR1 is MGHRA and CDR2 is YSYEKL. Here the CDR3 DNA reads TGCGCCAGCAGTGTGGCTGATATGAACACTGAAGCTTTCTTT. Encoded protein: CASSVADMNTEAFF.

The CDR3 region is CASSFTGVGEAFF. For the CDR3, the DNA is TGTGCCAGCAGCTTTACAGGGGTCGGTGAAGCTTTCTTT. V usage is TRBV11-2 and J usage is TRBJ1-1; 7 bases match TRBD1. The CDR3 consists of 13 residues. From germline, CDR1 is SGHAT and CDR2 FQNNGV. J lost 7 bases, V lost 3 bases, and 5 bases had no gene match.

The V gene is TRBV20-1, the J gene TRBJ2-7, with 7 positions matching TRBD1. There are 13 residues in the CDR3. V lost 6 bases and J lost 2; bases outside the gene matches: 7. The germline V gene has CDR1 DFQATT and CDR2 SNEGSKA (reference sequence). The CDR3 spells CSAPGQGAYEQYF. The CDR3 region has the DNA TGCAGTGCCCCTGGTCAGGGGGCCTACGAGCAGTACTTC.

This chain joins TRBV24-1 and TRBJ1-5; D remains ambiguous. The V end was cut by 4 bases, the J end by 4 bases, with 7 bases between. The germline V gene encodes CDR1 KGHDR and CDR2 SFDVKD. The length of the CDR3 is 13 residues. CDR3 loop: CATSERGNQPQHF. CDR3 bases: TGTGCCACCAGTGAGCGGGGAAATCAGCCCCAGCATTTT.

The genes are TRBV24-1 and TRBJ1-6, with unresolved D. Per the germline V gene, CDR1 is KGHDR and CDR2 is SFDVKD. The CDR3 loop spans 24 amino acids. The V and J ends lost 9 bases and 0 bases respectively, with 38 bases between them. For the CDR3, the DNA is TGTGCCACCCGTTATCGACCTCCCTATTCCCCTTTTCTCTTTTCGAGCTCCTATAATTCACCCCTCCACTTT. It yields the protein CATRYRPPYSPFLFSSSYNSPLHF.

This clonotype was recorded a few times. V is TRBV6-2 or TRBV6-3 and J is TRBJ2-2; perhaps TRBD2 as D (5 bases). The length of the CDR3 is 14 residues. The germline gives CDR1 MNHEY, CDR2 SVGEGT. Trimming took 8 bases from V and 5 from J, leaving 15 bases between them. For the CDR3, the DNA is TGTGCCAGCCGCGGGTGGACCCCGACCGGGGAGCTGTTTTTT. This codes for CASRGWTPTGELFF.

This clonotype was seen a few times. The chain links TRBV20-1 to TRBJ2-7; D gene uncertain. Germline values: CDR1 DFQATT, CDR2 SNEGSKA (reference sequence). The CDR3 totals 10 residues. With 5 bases removed from V and 4 bases from J, the gap between germline ends came to 6 bases. The CDR3 region has the DNA TGCAGTGCTGTAGGGTACGAGCAGTACTTC. Encoded protein: CSAVGYEQYF.

This clonotype appeared many times. The DNA of the CDR3 is TGTGCCAGCAGTTCGGAGCAGGGTTTACGGGGACAGCCCCAGCATTTT. It codes for CASSSEQGLRGQPQHF. The chain recombines TRBV28 with TRBJ1-5; perhaps TRBD1 as D (5 bases). V dropped 4 bases and J dropped 7 bases, with 20 bases sitting between them. CDR3 length: 16 amino acids. Germline V lookup: CDR1 MDHEN, CDR2 SYDVKM. The full variable domain, its missing parts supplied by reference TRBV28 and TRBJ1-5, is DVKVTQSSRYLVKRTGEKVFLECVQDMDHENMFWYRQDPGLGLRLIYFSYDVKMKEKGDIPEGYSVSREKKERFSLILESASTNQTSMYLCASSSEQGLRGQPQHFGDGTRLSIL.